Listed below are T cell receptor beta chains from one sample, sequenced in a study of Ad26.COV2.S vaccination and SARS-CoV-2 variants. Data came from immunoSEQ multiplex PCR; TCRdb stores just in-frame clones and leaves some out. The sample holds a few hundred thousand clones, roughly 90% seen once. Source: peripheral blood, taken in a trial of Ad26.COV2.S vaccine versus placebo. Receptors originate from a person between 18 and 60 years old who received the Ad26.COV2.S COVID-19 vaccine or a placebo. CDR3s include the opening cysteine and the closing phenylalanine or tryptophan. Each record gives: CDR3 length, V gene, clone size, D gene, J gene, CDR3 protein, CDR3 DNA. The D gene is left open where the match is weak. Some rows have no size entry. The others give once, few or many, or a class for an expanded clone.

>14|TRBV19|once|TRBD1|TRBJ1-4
CASSKDRGREKLFF
TGTGCCAGTAGTAAAGACAGGGGGCGCGAAAAACTGTTTTTT
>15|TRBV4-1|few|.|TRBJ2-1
CASSRRDGTYNEQFF
TGCGCCAGCAGCCGCCGGGACGGCACCTACAATGAGCAGTTCTTC
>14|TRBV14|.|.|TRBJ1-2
CASSQDKVPRGYTF
TGTGCCAGCAGCCAAGACAAAGTACCTCGGGGCTACACCTTC
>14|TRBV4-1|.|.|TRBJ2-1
CASSPTLTRDEQFF
TGCGCCAGCAGCCCTACTCTAACACGGGATGAGCAGTTCTTC
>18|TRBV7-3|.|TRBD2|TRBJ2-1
CASSPLGLAGGPYNEQFF
TGTGCCAGCAGCCCACTAGGACTAGCGGGAGGGCCCTACAATGAGCAGTTCTTC
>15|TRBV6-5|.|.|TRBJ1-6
CASSYSRLYNSPLHF
TGTGCCAGCAGTTACTCCCGACTGTATAATTCACCCCTCCACTTT
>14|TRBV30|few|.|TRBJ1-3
CALDGSSLGNTIYF
TGTGCCTTGGACGGATCCTCTCTAGGAAACACCATATATTTT
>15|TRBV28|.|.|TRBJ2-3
CASSFISGRTDTQYF
TGTGCCAGCAGTTTTATTAGCGGCCGCACAGATACGCAGTATTTT
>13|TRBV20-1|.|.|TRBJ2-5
CSASDHLQETQYF
TGCAGTGCTAGTGATCACTTACAAGAGACCCAGTACTTC
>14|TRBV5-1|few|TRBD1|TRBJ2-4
CASSAGQGRNIQYF
TGCGCCAGCAGCGCGGGACAGGGTCGGAACATTCAGTACTTC
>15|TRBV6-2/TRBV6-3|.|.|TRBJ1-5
CASSLLQGGNQPQHF
TGTGCCAGCAGTTTATTGCAGGGTGGCAATCAGCCCCAGCATTTT
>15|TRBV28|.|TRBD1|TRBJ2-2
CASSSPGTGLGELFF
TGTGCCAGCAGCTCACCAGGGACAGGGCTCGGGGAGCTGTTTTTT
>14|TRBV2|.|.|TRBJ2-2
CASSVGTNTGELFF
TGTGCCAGCAGTGTGGGTACGAACACCGGGGAGCTGTTTTTT
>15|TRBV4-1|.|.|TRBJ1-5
CASSQVVGGNQPQHF
TGCGCCAGCAGCCAAGTTGTAGGGGGCAATCAGCCCCAGCATTTT
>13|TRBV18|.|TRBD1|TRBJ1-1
CASSPVEGQEAFF
TGTGCCAGCTCACCGGTTGAGGGACAGGAAGCTTTCTTT
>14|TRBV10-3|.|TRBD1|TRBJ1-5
CAIRADRGNQPQHF
TGTGCCATCAGGGCGGACAGGGGGAATCAGCCCCAGCATTTT
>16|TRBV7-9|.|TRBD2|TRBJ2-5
CASSLLSGSWEETQYF
TGTGCCAGCAGCTTACTTAGCGGGAGTTGGGAGGAGACCCAGTACTTC
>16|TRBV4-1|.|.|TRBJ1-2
CASSHLLQDTTYGYTF
TGCGCCAGCAGCCACCTACTCCAGGACACCACCTATGGCTACACCTTC
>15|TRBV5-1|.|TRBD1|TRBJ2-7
CASSRSGTGGYEQYF
TGCGCCAGCAGCCGATCCGGGACAGGGGGCTACGAGCAGTACTTC
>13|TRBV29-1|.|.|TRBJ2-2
CSGKHNSGGELFF
TGCAGCGGGAAACACAACTCGGGCGGGGAGCTGTTTTTT
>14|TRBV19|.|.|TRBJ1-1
CASSRRGSGTEAFF
TGTGCCAGTAGTCGGAGAGGGTCGGGCACTGAAGCTTTCTTT
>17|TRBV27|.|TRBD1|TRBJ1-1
CASSLEQGAGAGGEAFF
TGTGCCAGCAGTCTTGAACAGGGGGCAGGAGCGGGAGGAGAAGCTTTCTTT
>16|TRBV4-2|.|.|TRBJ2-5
CASSQGNTGDQETQYF
TGTGCCAGCAGCCAAGGGAACACAGGAGATCAAGAGACCCAGTACTTC
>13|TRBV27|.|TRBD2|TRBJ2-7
CASSFGGGYEQYF
TGTGCCAGCAGTTTCGGGGGGGGATACGAGCAGTACTTC
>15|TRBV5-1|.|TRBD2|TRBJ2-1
CASSSPSGLYNEQFF
TGCGCCAGCAGCTCCCCTAGCGGATTATACAATGAGCAGTTCTTC
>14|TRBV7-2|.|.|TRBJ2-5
CASSEWVYQETQYF
TGTGCCAGCAGCGAATGGGTCTACCAAGAGACCCAGTACTTC
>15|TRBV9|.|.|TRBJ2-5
CASSAGERHQETQYF
TGTGCCAGCAGCGCGGGGGAGCGGCACCAAGAGACCCAGTACTTC
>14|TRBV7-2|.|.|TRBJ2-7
CASQWAGGSYEQYF
TGTGCCTCCCAATGGGCAGGCGGCTCCTACGAGCAGTACTTC
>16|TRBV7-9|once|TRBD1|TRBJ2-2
CASSLWAGGNTGELFF
TGTGCCAGCAGCTTATGGGCAGGGGGTAACACCGGGGAGCTGTTTTTT
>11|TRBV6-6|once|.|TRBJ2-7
CASSAEYEQYF
TGTGCCAGCAGCGCGGAGTACGAGCAGTACTTC
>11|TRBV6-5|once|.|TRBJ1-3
CASTRKGTIYF
TGTGCCAGCACTCGTAAGGGCACCATATATTTT
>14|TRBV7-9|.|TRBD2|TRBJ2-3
CASSLGVAGDRRYF
TGTGCCAGCAGCTTAGGGGTAGCGGGAGATCGTCGGTATTTT
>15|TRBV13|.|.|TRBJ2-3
CASSLGRVGTDTQYF
TGTGCCAGCAGCTTAGGCCGGGTTGGGACAGATACGCAGTATTTT
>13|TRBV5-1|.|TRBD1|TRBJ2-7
CASSLGTGYEQYF
TGCGCCAGCAGCTTGGGGACAGGCTACGAGCAGTACTTC
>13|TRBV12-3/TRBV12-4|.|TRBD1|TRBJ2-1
CASSTGTGGEQFF
TGTGCCAGCAGTACCGGGACAGGGGGCGAGCAGTTCTTC
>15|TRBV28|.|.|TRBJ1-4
CASSPQGATNEKLFF
TGTGCCAGCAGTCCACAGGGCGCAACTAATGAAAAACTGTTTTTT
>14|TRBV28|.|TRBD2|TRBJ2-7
CASRPPGLAGEQYF
TGTGCCAGCAGACCGCCGGGACTAGCCGGGGAGCAGTACTTC
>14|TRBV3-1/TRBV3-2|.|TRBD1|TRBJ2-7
CASRPDRGFGEQYF
TGTGCCAGCAGACCTGACAGGGGGTTTGGCGAGCAGTACTTC
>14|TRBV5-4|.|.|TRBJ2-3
CASSLTTSTDTQYF
TGTGCCAGCAGCTTAACCACAAGCACAGATACGCAGTATTTT
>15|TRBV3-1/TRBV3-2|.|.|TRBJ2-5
CASSQDPDRKETQYF
TGTGCCAGCAGCCAAGACCCGGACAGAAAAGAGACCCAGTACTTC
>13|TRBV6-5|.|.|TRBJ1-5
CASSYSRGQPQHF
TGTGCCAGCAGTTACTCGAGAGGTCAGCCCCAGCATTTT
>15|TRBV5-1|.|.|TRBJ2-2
CASSLGQSHTGELFF
TGCGCCAGCAGCTTGGGACAGAGCCACACCGGGGAGCTGTTTTTT
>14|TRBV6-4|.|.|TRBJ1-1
CASKTGPLNTEAFF
TGTGCCAGCAAAACAGGCCCCTTGAACACTGAAGCTTTCTTT
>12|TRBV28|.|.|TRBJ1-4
CASSLRVEKLFF
TGTGCCAGCAGTTTAAGGGTAGAAAAACTGTTTTTT
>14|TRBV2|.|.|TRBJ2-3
CASRDIMGTDTQYF
TGTGCCAGCAGGGACATTATGGGCACAGATACGCAGTATTTT
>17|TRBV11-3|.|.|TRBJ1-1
CASSSSELLHTNTEAFF
TGTGCCAGCAGTTCTTCAGAACTCCTACATACGAACACTGAAGCTTTCTTT
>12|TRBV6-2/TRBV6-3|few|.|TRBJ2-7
CASSYVSYEQYF
TGTGCCAGCAGTTACGTTTCCTACGAGCAGTACTTC
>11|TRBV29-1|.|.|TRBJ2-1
CSVVRYPEGFF
TGCAGCGTTGTTAGATACCCCGAAGGGTTCTTC
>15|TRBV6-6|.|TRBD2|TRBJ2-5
CASSLLAGGSETQYF
TGTGCCAGCAGTTTACTAGCGGGAGGCTCTGAGACCCAGTACTTC
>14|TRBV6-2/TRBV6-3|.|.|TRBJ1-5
CASSQEPGRQPQHF
TGTGCCAGCAGTCAAGAACCAGGCCGTCAGCCCCAGCATTTT
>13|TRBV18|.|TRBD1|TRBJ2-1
CASSRDRYNEQFF
TGTGCCAGCTCACGGGACAGGTACAATGAGCAGTTCTTC
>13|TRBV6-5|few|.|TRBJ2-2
CASSYSRAGELFF
TGTGCCAGCAGTTACTCGCGAGCCGGGGAGCTGTTTTTT
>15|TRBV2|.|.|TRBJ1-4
CASRPGGRVNEKLFF
TGTGCCAGCAGGCCCGGAGGGCGAGTAAATGAAAAACTGTTTTTT
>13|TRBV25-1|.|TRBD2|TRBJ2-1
CASSGGGWNEQFF
TGTGCCAGCAGTGGGGGGGGATGGAATGAGCAGTTCTTC
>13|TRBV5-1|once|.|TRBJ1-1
CASRDSQTTEAFF
TGCGCCAGCAGGGACAGCCAGACCACTGAAGCTTTCTTT
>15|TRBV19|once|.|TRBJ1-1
CASSINWFRGTEAFF
TGTGCCAGTAGTATAAATTGGTTCCGGGGGACTGAAGCTTTCTTT
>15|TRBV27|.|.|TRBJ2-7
CASSLQVGGAYEQYF
TGTGCCAGCAGTTTACAAGTGGGAGGAGCCTACGAGCAGTACTTC
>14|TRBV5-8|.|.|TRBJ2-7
CASSLFGGGYEQYF
TGTGCCAGCAGCTTATTCGGGGGTGGCTACGAGCAGTACTTC